This TCR beta chain was found in a study of radiotherapy plus CTLA-4 blockade in lung cancer. Study information: Of all patients, around 20% responded objectively and roughly 31% showed disease control.

Treatment of patients with chemo-refractory metastatic non-small-cell lung cancer consisted of focal radiation plus CTLA-4 blockade with ipilimumab. Sequenced by immunoSEQ multiplex PCR; TCRdb stores in-frame clones only, minus some. This sample has over 60,000 clones; roughly 84% occur once, and the top ten carry 35% to 50%. This CDR3 is 17 amino acids long. V trimming: 5 bases; J trimming: 0 bases; junction bases outside the gene matches: 12. Per the germline V gene, CDR1 is MDHEN and CDR2 is SYDVKM. This clone appeared a few times. No antigen is known for it. Whole-study results and caveats: Together with interferon-beta, which increased in serum after radiation, early dynamic changes in blood T cell clones were reportedly the best predictors of response. Tumor-derived TCR clones expanded in blood after radiotherapy plus ipilimumab.

The gene calls are TRBV28 and TRBJ2-7; 8 nucleotides match TRBD1. The clonotype comes from a human donor with non-small cell lung cancer that progressed on radiotherapy plus ipilimumab. Material: peripheral blood, obtained from a patient treated with radiotherapy plus ipilimumab. CDR3 loop: CASSGHRGTSSSYEQYV. DNA of the CDR3: TGTGCCAGCAGTGGTCACAGGGGGACCTCAAGCTCCTACGAGCAGTACGTC.